Below, 16 T cell receptor beta chains from the same sample are listed, as sequenced in a study of blood T cells in healthy people across ages. With a J-beta primer mix and a sample-barcoded 5' primer, a second PCR ran about 7 to 12 cycles. MiXCR, applied by TCRdb to the 5' RACE reads, yields one record per CDR3 protein. Of just under 900,000 distinct CDR3 sequences detected, around 28% appear once; the ten largest clones hold approximately 15%. The sequenced sample consisted of blood. These receptors all stem from a woman at least 80 years old in good health.

This clonotype was observed at least ten times. The chain employs TRBV18 and TRBJ2-7; D remains unclear. The germline V and J ends were trimmed by 2 bases and 0 bases, with 11 bases remaining between them. The CDR3 is 15 residues long. CDR1 and CDR2 (germline): KGHSH, LQKENI. Here the CDR3 reads CASSPSASSSYEQYF. CDR3 coding DNA: TGTGCCAGCTCACCATCCGCTTCAAGCTCCTACGAGCAGTACTTC.

In this sample, this clonotype turned up many times. V is TRBV20-1 and J is TRBJ1-2; TRBD1 aligns across 10 bases. This CDR3 region has 13 residues. V lost 6 bases to trimming and J lost 7 bases; unmatched junction nucleotides: 8. Germline V gene lookup returns CDR1 DFQATT and CDR2 SNEGSKA (reference sequence). Here the CDR3 reads CSAAPGQGFGYTF. The CDR3 DNA reads TGCAGTGCGGCTCCGGGACAGGGGTTTGGCTACACCTTC.

This clonotype was detected many times. The chain joins TRBV10-3 to TRBJ1-4, with 8 bases identical to TRBD1. Germline V gene lookup returns CDR1 ENHRY and CDR2 SYGVKD. J gave up 6 bases and V 6 bases, and 3 bases lay outside the gene matches. There are 13 residues in the CDR3. The CDR3 nucleotides read TGTGCCATCAGGGACAGGGCGGATGAAAAACTGTTTTTT. Protein product: CAIRDRADEKLFF.

V and J are TRBV7-2 and TRBJ1-2, with D perhaps matching TRBD1 (5 bases). CDR1 is SGHTA, CDR2 FQGNSA, per germline. The CDR3 contains 15 residues. V was clipped by 4 bases and J by 2 bases, with 14 bases between them. The CDR3: CASSSNPPGNYGYTF. CDR3 coding DNA: TGTGCCAGCAGCTCTAACCCCCCAGGGAACTATGGCTACACCTTC.

The sample holds many counts of this clonotype. The gene calls are TRBV5-1 and TRBJ2-3; TRBD2 aligns across 10 bases. V dropped 0 bases and J dropped 1; count of bases not matched to a gene: 2. The CDR3 is 16 residues long. Looked up from germline, CDR1 is SGHRS and CDR2 is YFSETQ. CDR3 sequence reads: CASSLVTSGGTDTQYF. The CDR3 DNA reads as TGCGCCAGCAGCTTGGTAACTAGCGGGGGCACAGATACGCAGTATTTT.

This chain connects TRBV20-1 to TRBJ1-2; D possibly corresponds to TRBD1 (6 bases). Germline CDR1 DFQATT, CDR2 SNEGSKA (reference sequence). V lost 4 bases to trimming and J lost 4 bases, with 16 bases between them. The CDR3 length is 14 residues. The DNA of the CDR3 is TGCAGTGCTAATCTTATAGGGGGTTCCTATGGCTACACCTTC. Protein: CSANLIGGSYGYTF.

This clonotype turned up a few times. This may stem from a read error, because a much larger clone lies one nucleotide away. The chain uses TRBV7-2 and TRBJ2-1; 7 bases align to TRBD2. The V and J ends lost 5 bases and 13 bases, in that order; junction bases with no gene match: 11. The CDR3 runs to 13 residues. Germline V gene sequence: CDR1 SGHTA, CDR2 FQGNSA. The CDR3 protein is CASSPEGRETQFF. For the CDR3, the DNA is TGTGCCAGCAGCCCTGAAGGGAGGGAGACCCAGTTCTTC. Full variable domain (rest looked up from reference TRBV7-2 and TRBJ2-1): GAGVSQSPSNKVTEKGKDVELRCDPISGHTALYWYRQSLGQGLEFLIYFQGNSAPDKSGLPSDRFSAERTGGSVSTLTIQRTQQEDSAVYLCASSPEGRETQFFGPGTRLTVL.

The chain joins TRBV5-1 to TRBJ1-1; D may be TRBD1 (6 bases). Trimming cost V 2 bases and J 5 bases, with 19 bases left between them. Germline V lookup: CDR1 SGHRS, CDR2 YFSETQ. CDR3 length equals 16 residues. The CDR3 DNA sequence: TGCGCCAGCAGCTTTAGGTCAGGGGAAAGACGAACTGAAGCTTTCTTT. Translated, it gives CASSFRSGERRTEAFF.

About this clonotype itself: The junction shows a germline mismatch at one end, possibly a read error. The CDR3 nucleotides are TGTGCCAGCAGTTTTCCAGGGGCTATTAACTATGACTACACCTTC. Protein: CASSFPGAINYDYTF. V gene TRBV5-6 combines with J gene TRBJ1-2; TRBD1 is a possible D gene (6 bases). The CDR3 consists of 15 residues. Germline CDR1 and CDR2: SGHDT and YYEEEE.

This sequence joins TRBV6-2 or TRBV6-3 and TRBJ2-5, with 7 bases matching TRBD2. The CDR3 loop spans 15 amino acids. V was clipped by 9 bases and J by 1 base; unmatched bases: 11. In germline, CDR1 is MNHEY, CDR2 SVGEGT. CDR3 region: CASINGDYRQETQYF. The DNA for the CDR3 is TGTGCCAGTATTAACGGGGACTACCGCCAAGAGACCCAGTACTTC.

The chain links TRBV4-3 to TRBJ1-4; possible D gene TRBD1, 5 bases. V was shortened by 1 base and J by 3 bases, with 12 bases between the two germline ends. Germline-derived CDR1 and CDR2 are LGHNA and YSLEER. This CDR3 is built from 16 residues. The CDR3 DNA follows: TGCGCCAGCAGCCAAGTCCCCGCAGGGTCTAATGAAAAACTGTTTTTT. It encodes CASSQVPAGSNEKLFF.

The J gene is TRBJ2-5, the V gene TRBV5-1; TRBD1 is a possible D gene (6 bases). Germline V gene sequence: CDR1 SGHRS, CDR2 YFSETQ. The CDR3 contains 15 residues. Trimming cost V 8 bases and J 2 bases, with 19 bases left between them. This CDR3 reads CASSVTGFGQETQYF. The CDR3 nucleotides read TGCGCCAGTAGCGTAACAGGGTTCGGGCAAGAGACCCAGTACTTC.

The rearrangement uses TRBV5-5 and TRBJ1-2; D ambiguous. The CDR3 runs 17 residues. V lost 0 bases and J lost 8, with 23 bases in between. CDR1 and CDR2 (germline): SGHKS, YYEKEE (reference sequence). In DNA form, the CDR3 reads TGTGCCAGCAGCTTGGTCCCCCCGAATTACTTGGCGTCGGGCTACACCTTC. This codes for CASSLVPPNYLASGYTF. The full variable domain, with the rest looked up from reference TRBV5-5 and TRBJ1-2, is DAGVTQSPTHLIKTRGQQVTLRCSPISGHKSVSWYQQVLGQGPQFIFQYYEKEERGRGNFPDRFSARQFPNYSSELNVNALLLGDSALYLCASSLVPPNYLASGYTFGSGTRLTVV.

This clonotype has only one observation. A junction boundary mismatches the germline segment, possibly from a read error. V and J are TRBV12-3 or TRBV12-4 and TRBJ2-3; 8 bases agree with TRBD2. The CDR3 runs to 15 residues. The chain's CDR3 is CASSLSGGITDAQYF. DNA of the CDR3: TGTGCCAGCTCCTTGTCGGGGGGGATAACAGATGCGCAGTATTTT.

Only a few counts were recorded for this clonotype. The chain links TRBV30 to TRBJ1-2, with no clear D. The germline gives CDR1 GTSNPN, CDR2 SVGIG (reference sequence). The CDR3 loop spans 12 amino acids. V was shortened by 8 bases and J by 5 bases, with 15 bases between the two germline ends. CDR3 protein: CATDRPRYGYTF. CDR3 DNA sequence: TGTGCCACGGACCGACCTAGATATGGCTACACCTTC.

This clonotype has a count of ten or more. V and J are TRBV6-5 and TRBJ2-7; possibly TRBD1 or TRBD2 for D (5 bases each). Between the trimmed V and J ends, which lost 2 bases and 2 bases, there was a span of 13 bases. This CDR3 region has 15 residues. Germline loops: CDR1 MNHEY, CDR2 SVGAGI. The DNA for the CDR3 is TGTGCCAGCAGTTACAGGGGAGATGGGACCTACGAGCAGTACTTC. Its translation: CASSYRGDGTYEQYF.